This T cell receptor beta chain was captured by sequencing in a study of blood T cell repertoires in COVID-19. Overall study context: From T cells, B-cell-depleted T cells, or PBMCs came the material, which was cDNA or gDNA.

The table came from immunoSEQ multiplex PCR; TCRdb's copy has only in-frame clones and leaves some out. The table lists approximately 200,000 clones, around 90% of them singletons. Exposed enrollees encountered a COVID-19 case at some point within 2 weeks before study entry. In germline, CDR1 is SGHRS, CDR2 YFSETQ. The trim removed 6 bases at V and 0 bases at J, leaving 5 bases unmatched. CDR3 length: 15 residues. This rearrangement joins TRBV5-1 to TRBJ2-5; 10 bases line up with TRBD2. The receptor was derived from a young woman who had been exposed to COVID-19. Sequencing was performed on PBMCs or T cells enriched from blood (not recorded which). The CDR3 sequence is CASNFGLADQETQYF. DNA of the CDR3: TGCGCCAGCAACTTCGGACTAGCGGACCAAGAGACCCAGTACTTC.